This TCR beta chain was recorded in a study of T cells after yellow fever vaccination (dated by TCRdb to between 2018 and 2020). Background for the entire study: The SMART-Seq v4 Ultra Low Input RNA kit was used to prepare libraries from fractions with low cell numbers. Two healthy male donors, one aged 18 to 30 and one aged 30 to 39 years, were included in the cohort. Blood was collected at multiple timepoints before and after primary and secondary immunization, and bulk PBMC replicates and cell subsets were isolated. To track T-cell clones before and after primary and booster YFV17D yellow fever vaccination, bulk TCR alpha and beta repertoires were sequenced longitudinally. The paper as a whole reports these results and caveats: Most clones expanded after primary vaccination (around 96% of CD4 and 70% to 90% of CD8) were re-detected after the booster, suggesting that broad memory maintenance occurred. Compared with the primary T-cell response, the secondary T-cell response was faster but weaker, reaching its peak on day 5 rather than on day 15. The study included only a couple of donors, which limits how far the findings can be generalized. Computational filtering was required because FACS-sorted repertoires could contain abundant contaminating clonotypes from the bulk population. A small fraction of clonotypes showed up in both the CD4 and CD8 compartments, probably as a result of convergent recombination.

The data were produced on an Illumina NovaSeq 6000. TCR cDNA was synthesized by 5'RACE template switching, which introduced a universal primer site and unique molecular identifiers. Priming of cDNA synthesis was performed from both the TCR alpha and TCR beta constant segments. Libraries were amplified in two PCR steps, with sample barcodes and sequencing adapters added in the second step. Sequencing of libraries was performed on Illumina HiSeq 2500 (2x100 bp) or NovaSeq (2x150 bp). In the paper's pipeline: Reads were demultiplexed and collapsed into UMI consensus sequences with MIGEC, and V(D)J alignment was performed with MiXCR. Vaccine-responding clonotypes were defined with edgeR using replicate PBMC samples, requiring FDR below 0.01 and a log2 fold change above 5 up to day 15. CD4 or CD8 identity was assigned to each bulk clonotype according to whether the clonotype was present at higher abundance in the sequenced CD4 repertoire or the sequenced CD8 repertoire. TCRdb reprocessing: public reads trimmed at Q25 with fastp, clones called with MiXCR, in-frame beta chains kept. Each CDR3 protein gets just one entry, which takes the most common genes and DNA from the rows behind it. For this entry, the V and J calls and clone size follow TCRdb and not the study's own pipeline. A total of roughly 320,000 distinct CDR3 sequences appear in this sample, 9.5% to 12% of them only once. The ten largest clones represent over 3% of the sample.

The intended sense of this specimen's treatment or condition label: live attenuated yellow fever vaccine strain. A standard Ficoll-Paque protocol was used to isolate PBMCs from peripheral blood. CD4 and CD8 T-cell fractions were isolated with Dynabeads CD4 and CD8 positive selection kits. TriZol was used to extract RNA from bulk PBMCs, from CD4 and CD8 fractions, and from dextramer-positive and dextramer-negative fractions. Deletion took 6 bases off V and 1 base off J, with a span of 6 bases between the germline ends. The germline V gene provides CDR1 SNHLY and CDR2 FYNNEI. The CDR3 runs 13 amino acids, cysteine and phenylalanine included. The kept DNA is CDR3 alone, 39 bases in frame from the first base. For this clonotype: Its antigen is currently not known. No quality values exist for individual bases; no much larger clone is one base distant.

Sequenced here: CD4+ T cells sorted from PBMCs, sampled 45 days after the yellow fever booster vaccination. The clonotype comes from a man between 18 and 29 years old who received the YFV17D yellow fever vaccine. The chain links TRBV2 with TRBJ2-2; the D gene is possibly TRBD1 or TRBD2, with 5 bases matching each. The bases read TGTGCCAGCAGGGGGGAGAACACCGGGGAGCTGTTTTTT. Its protein reads: CASRGENTGELFF. Outside the CDR3, residues come from the reference TRBV2 and TRBJ2-2 proteins, so the full variable domain is: EPEVTQTPSHQVTQMGQEVILRCVPISNHLYFYWYRQILGQKVEFLVSFYNNEISEKSEIFDDQFSVERPDGSNFTLKIRSTKLEDSAMYFCASRGENTGELFFGEGSRLTVL.